This TCR beta chain was found in a study of cytomegalovirus exposure and HLA in healthy donors. The study's findings and limits: Around 160 TCR beta chains were listed as cytomegalovirus-associated.

As for this clone: What it binds is unknown.

The data were produced by immunoSEQ multiplex PCR, yet TCRdb's version contains in-frame clones alone and is incomplete. The sample lists 100,000 to 120,000 clones; around 85% were seen once. The validation cohort, a group of more than 100 subjects, included the donors and was separate from the approximately 650-subject first cohort. Germline trimming cut 6 bases from V and 4 bases from J; bases unmatched to any gene: 6. The CDR3 is 13 amino acids. From germline, CDR1 is SQVTM and CDR2 ANQGSEA. This chain connects TRBV29-1 to TRBJ1-2; 9 bases are a match to TRBD1. The specimen was PBMCs. The clonotype comes from a woman between 18 and 30 years old in good health and CMV-seronegative. CDR3 residues: CSVATGGVYGYTF. In DNA form, the CDR3 reads TGCAGCGTGGCTACAGGGGGCGTCTATGGCTACACCTTC.